Listed below are T cell receptor beta chains from one sample, sequenced in a study of T cells expressing NK-cell markers. Reprocessing the 5' RACE reads, TCRdb reports a single entry for every CDR3 protein and omits DNA. There are about 110,000 distinct CDR3 sequences in the sample, with less than 20% held by the top ten. The sample consisted of blood T cells: a sorted CD56 or NKG2C T cell subset, CD4+ or CD8+ T cells, or bulk PBMC T cells (not recorded which). Receptors originate from a woman aged 18 to 75 in good health. The CDR3 runs from the conserved cysteine through the conserved F or W.

length: 16
J: TRBJ2-5
V: TRBV12-2
CDR3: CASRLDWGQEKETQYF

length: 15
J: TRBJ2-5
V: TRBV7-9
CDR3: CASSFGTRYQETQYF

length: 15
J: TRBJ2-3
V: TRBV13
CDR3: CASSRVLAGGDTQYF

length: 12
J: TRBJ2-7
V: TRBV24-1
CDR3: CATSDGPYEQYF

length: 13
J: TRBJ2-7
V: TRBV6-6
CDR3: CASRVRDSYEQYF

length: 13
J: TRBJ2-7
V: TRBV7-6
CDR3: CASSLETSDEQYF

length: 13
J: TRBJ2-5
V: TRBV29-1
CDR3: CSVVQGFQETQYF

length: 17
J: TRBJ2-7
V: TRBV2
CDR3: CASSDPEREVVSYEQYF

length: 17
J: TRBJ2-7
V: TRBV4-3
CDR3: CASSQDVTEGSPYEQYF

length: 19
J: TRBJ2-3
V: TRBV14
CDR3: CASRPVLAGGPHRTDTQYF

length: 15
J: TRBJ2-1
V: TRBV6-4
CDR3: CASSDPRGGSNEQFF

length: 12
J: TRBJ1-2
V: TRBV20-1
CDR3: CSAKGQGYGYTF

length: 15
J: TRBJ1-5
V: TRBV5-1
CDR3: CASSFTPDSNQPQHF

length: 17
J: TRBJ2-7
V: TRBV4-3
CDR3: CASSQDRGTGDVREQYF

length: 15
J: TRBJ1-2
V: TRBV5-1
CDR3: CASSLVWGGTYGYTF

length: 12
J: TRBJ2-5
V: TRBV20-1
CDR3: CSARVQDQTQYF

length: 16
J: TRBJ1-4
V: TRBV5-1
CDR3: CASSLAETGRREKLFF

length: 13
J: TRBJ2-7
V: TRBV20-1
CDR3: CSARLAVSYEQYF

length: 16
J: TRBJ2-3
V: TRBV7-8
CDR3: CASSFHQGATVDTQYF

length: 14
J: TRBJ1-1
V: TRBV7-9
CDR3: CASSLGYIVTEAFF

length: 15
J: TRBJ2-1
V: TRBV7-3
CDR3: CASSLGTGGWNEQFF

length: 16
J: TRBJ1-1
V: TRBV21-1
CDR3: CASSKAWRGDDTEAFF

length: 13
J: TRBJ1-2
V: TRBV6-1
CDR3: CASSPDSIWGYTF

length: 19
J: TRBJ2-6
V: TRBV28
CDR3: CASSPPGLAGESGANVLTF

length: 15
J: TRBJ2-1
V: TRBV6-1
CDR3: CASSESGRAYNEQFF

length: 17
J: TRBJ2-7
V: TRBV18
CDR3: CASSPQVTWEGLNEQYF